This T cell receptor beta chain was recorded in a study of T-cell memory formation after mild COVID-19. About the research overall: Each donor largely had its own TCR clusters.

5'RACE, which relied on constant-segment primers, yielded TCR alpha and TCR beta cDNA libraries carrying sample barcodes and UMIs. Via MiXCR, TCRdb re-called the 5' RACE reads, giving one row per CDR3 protein. Of about 270,000 distinct CDR3 sequences in the sample, roughly 18% were seen once. A remark on this clonotype: Its antigen is currently unknown.

Study outcomes and limitations: Clones that contracted clustered mainly in CM and EM if CD4+ and in EMRA if CD8+. Contracting clones, day 15 to 85, had balanced CD4/CD8, and later expanders favored CD4+.

The CDR3 is made up of 18 amino acids. The ends were cut back, 0 bases at V and 2 bases at J, with 20 bases in the middle. Germline loops: CDR1 MNHNY, CDR2 SVGAGI (reference sequence). The specimen was PBMCs or a T cell subset sorted from them (not recorded which). The chain couples TRBV6-6 to TRBJ2-7, with D uncertain. This clonotype was sampled from a man younger than 30 who had mild COVID-19 (a few samples of this study predate the infection). Cell type and time point are not known. The CDR3 DNA is TGTGCCAGCAGTTACTCGACTTCTAGATCACAAATGGCCTACGAGCAGTACTTC. As protein: CASSYSTSRSQMAYEQYF.